This record concerns one T cell receptor beta chain sequence. V was clipped by 0 bases and J by 6 bases; unmatched bases: 3. Germline loops: CDR1 SGDLS, CDR2 YYNGEE. CDR3 size: 14 residues. The protocol was immunoSEQ multiplex PCR, while the TCRdb copy is restricted to in-frame clones and leaves out a portion. Of around 240,000 clones listed, roughly 83% are singletons. The data derive from a study of blood T cell repertoires in COVID-19. Input material: peripheral blood. The clonotype originates from a woman aged 50 to 60 with acute or convalescent COVID-19. This chain connects TRBV9 to TRBJ2-7; 10 bases are a match to TRBD1. In nucleotides, the CDR3 is TGTGCCAGCAGCGTAGCCGGGACAGGGGTCGAGCAGTACTTC. This codes for CASSVAGTGVEQYF.